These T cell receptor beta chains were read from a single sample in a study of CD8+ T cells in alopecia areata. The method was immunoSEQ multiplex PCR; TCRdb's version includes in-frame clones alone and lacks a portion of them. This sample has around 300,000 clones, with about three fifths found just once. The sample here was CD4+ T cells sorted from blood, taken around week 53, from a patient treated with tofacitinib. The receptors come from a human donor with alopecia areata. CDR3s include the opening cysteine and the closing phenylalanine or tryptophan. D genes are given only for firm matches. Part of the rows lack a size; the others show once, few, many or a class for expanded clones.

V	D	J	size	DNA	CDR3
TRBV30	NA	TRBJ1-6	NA	TGTGCCTGGAGTGGATCGGCCTGGCCGGGCTCACCCCTCCACTTT	CAWSGSAWPGSPLHF
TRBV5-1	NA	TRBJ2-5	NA	TGCGCCAGCAGTGGGGGCGTACAAGAGACCCAGTACTTC	CASSGGVQETQYF
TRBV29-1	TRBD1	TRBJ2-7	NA	TGCAGCGTCACAGGGGGCTCATCCTACGAGCAGTACTTC	CSVTGGSSYEQYF
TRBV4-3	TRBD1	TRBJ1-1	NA	TGCGCCAGCAGCCAGGCTTCCCGGGACAGGATTGGAGCTTTCTTT	CASSQASRDRIGAFF
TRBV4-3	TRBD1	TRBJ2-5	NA	TGCGCCAGCAGCCCGGGACAGGGCGAGACCCAGTACTTC	CASSPGQGETQYF
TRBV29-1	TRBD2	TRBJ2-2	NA	TGCAGCGCCTCGGGGGGAGCCGGGGAGCTGTTTTTT	CSASGGAGELFF
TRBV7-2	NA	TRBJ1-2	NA	TGTGCCAGCAGCTTAGTTACAGGATCTAACTATGGCTACACCTTC	CASSLVTGSNYGYTF
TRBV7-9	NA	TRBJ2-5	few	TGTGCCAGCAGCCTAATGGACAGCCTACGAGAGACCCAGTACTTC	CASSLMDSLRETQYF
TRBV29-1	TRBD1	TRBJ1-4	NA	TGCAGCGTCCAATCCGGGACAGGGCATGAAAAACTGTTTTTT	CSVQSGTGHEKLFF
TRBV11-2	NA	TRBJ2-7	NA	TGTGCCAGCACCACGCTCCGGGGATCGTACTACGAGCAGTACTTC	CASTTLRGSYYEQYF
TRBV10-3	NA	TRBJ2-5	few	TGTGCCATCAGTGAGTCGATAGCCCGGACCGATACCCAGTACTTC	CAISESIARTDTQYF
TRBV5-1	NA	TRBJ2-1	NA	TGCGCCAGCAGCTTGGCCTCGGGTCCCTCCTACAATGAGCAGTTCTTC	CASSLASGPSYNEQFF
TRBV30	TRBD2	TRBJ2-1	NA	TGTGCCTGGAGTGTACTACTAGCGAACTACAATGAGCAGTTCTTC	CAWSVLLANYNEQFF
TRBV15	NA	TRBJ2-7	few	TGTGCCACCAGCAGAGGAGAACTAATTGGTCGCGAGCAGTACTTC	CATSRGELIGREQYF
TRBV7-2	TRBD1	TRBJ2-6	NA	TGTGCCAGCAGCTTACTGGGCAGGGGGCGCACGGGGGCCAACGTCCTGACTTTC	CASSLLGRGRTGANVLTF
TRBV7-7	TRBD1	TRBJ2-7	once	TGTGCTAGCAGCTTCGACAGGGGCCACGAGCAGTACTTC	CASSFDRGHEQYF
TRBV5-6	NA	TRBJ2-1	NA	TGTGCCAGCAGCTTCAGGGACTCTCGCCCAGGCGGCTTCTTC	CASSFRDSRPGGFF
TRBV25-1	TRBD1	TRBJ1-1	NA	TGTGCCAGCGCCTGGACAGGGGTAGCCGCTGAAGCTTTCTTT	CASAWTGVAAEAFF
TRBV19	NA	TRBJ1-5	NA	TGTGCCAGTAGCCTTATCATCGACAATCAGCCCCAGCATTTT	CASSLIIDNQPQHF
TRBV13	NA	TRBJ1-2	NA	TGTGCCAGCAGCTTGAGGGCAGGGACGGATGGCTACACCTTC	CASSLRAGTDGYTF
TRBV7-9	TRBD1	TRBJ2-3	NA	TGTGCCAGCAGCTCGAAGCCAGGGGGCTCGGATACGCAGTATTTT	CASSSKPGGSDTQYF
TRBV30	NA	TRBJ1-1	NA	TGTGCTTTCTACAGGGAACCGAACACTGAAGCTTTCTTT	CAFYREPNTEAFF
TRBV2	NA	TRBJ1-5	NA	TGTGCCAGCAGGACAGTTAGCAATCAGCCCCAGCATTTT	CASRTVSNQPQHF
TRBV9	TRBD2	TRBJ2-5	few	TGTGCCAGCAGCTCGACTAGCCCAGAGACCCAGTACTTC	CASSSTSPETQYF
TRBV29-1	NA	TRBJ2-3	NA	TGCAGCGCCAAACTAGGCGGCACAGATACGCAGTATTTT	CSAKLGGTDTQYF
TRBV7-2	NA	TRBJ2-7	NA	TGTGCCAGCAGCCACCGGGTCGCCTACGAGCAGTACTTC	CASSHRVAYEQYF
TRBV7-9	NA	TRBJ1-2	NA	TGTGCCAGCAGCTTATTACAGGGTTATGGCTACACCTTC	CASSLLQGYGYTF
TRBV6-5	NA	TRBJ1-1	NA	TGTGCCAGCAGTTACGACGCGACATTCAGCACTGAAGCTTTCTTT	CASSYDATFSTEAFF
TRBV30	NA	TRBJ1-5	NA	TGTGCCTGGAGGGGACTGGACAATCAGCCCCAGCATTTT	CAWRGLDNQPQHF
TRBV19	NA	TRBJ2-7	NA	TGTGCCAGTAGTCTACGGGACATCTCCTACGAGCAGTACTTC	CASSLRDISYEQYF
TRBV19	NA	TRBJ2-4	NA	TGTGCCAGTAGTATAGGGAGGGAAGGCACCAAAAACATTCAGTACTTC	CASSIGREGTKNIQYF